This TCR beta chain is drawn from a study of cytomegalovirus exposure and HLA in healthy donors. About this clone itself: Its cognate antigen is unknown.

Study outcomes and limitations: The authors listed 150 to 200 TCR beta chains as cytomegalovirus-associated.

The study ran its PCR with 60 Vbeta and 13 Jbeta primers. Measured with immunoSEQ multiplex PCR; TCRdb has only the in-frame clones, and not every one. This sample's clone table lists 75,000 to 100,000 clones. This CDR3 is 12 amino acids long. The germline V and J ends were trimmed by 6 bases and 8 bases, with 13 bases remaining between them. Germline assignment: CDR1 MDHEN and CDR2 SYDVKM. The TCR originated in a woman between 55 and 75 years old in good health and CMV-seronegative. The sequenced material came from PBMCs. The genes are TRBV28 and TRBJ1-1, with D possibly TRBD1 on 5 matching bases. In DNA form, the CDR3 reads TGTGCCAGCAGACAGGCGATGATCGAAGCTTTCTTT. This gives the protein CASRQAMIEAFF.